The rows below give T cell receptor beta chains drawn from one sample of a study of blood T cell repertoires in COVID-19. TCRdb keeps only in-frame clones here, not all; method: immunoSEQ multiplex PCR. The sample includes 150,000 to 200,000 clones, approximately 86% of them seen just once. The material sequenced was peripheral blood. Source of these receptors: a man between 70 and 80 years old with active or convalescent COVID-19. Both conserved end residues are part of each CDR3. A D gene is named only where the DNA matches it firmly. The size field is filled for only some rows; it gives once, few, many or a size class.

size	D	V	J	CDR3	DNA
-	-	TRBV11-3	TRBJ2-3	CASSPPVGDTQYF	TGTGCCAGCAGCCCCCCCGTGGGCGATACGCAGTATTTT
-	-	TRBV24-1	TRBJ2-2	CATSEGPGVTGELFF	TGTGCCACCAGTGAAGGGCCAGGGGTCACCGGGGAGCTGTTTTTT
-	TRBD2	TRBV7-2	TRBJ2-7	CASSAGTSGSSEQYF	TGTGCCAGCAGCGCCGGGACTAGCGGGAGTAGCGAGCAGTACTTC
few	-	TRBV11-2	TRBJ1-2	CASSLDGAHWGYTF	TGTGCCAGCAGCTTAGATGGGGCCCACTGGGGCTACACCTTC
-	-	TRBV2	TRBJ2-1	CANLRSYNEQFF	TGTGCCAATCTACGCTCCTACAATGAGCAGTTCTTC
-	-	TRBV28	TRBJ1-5	CASSNSRVANQPQHF	TGTGCCAGCAGTAATTCCAGGGTGGCCAATCAGCCCCAGCATTTT
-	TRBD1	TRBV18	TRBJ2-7	CASSPDRNTYEQYF	TGTGCCAGCTCACCGGACAGGAATACCTACGAGCAGTACTTC
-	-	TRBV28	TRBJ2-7	CASSFRYEQYF	TGTGCCAGCAGTTTCCGGTACGAGCAGTACTTC
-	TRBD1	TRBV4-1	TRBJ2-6	CASSPGQATSGANVLTF	TGCGCCAGCAGCCCCGGACAGGCCACCTCTGGGGCCAACGTCCTGACTTTC
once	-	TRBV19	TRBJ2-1	CASSIILSGISYNEQFF	TGTGCCAGTAGTATAATTTTATCAGGTATTTCCTACAATGAGCAGTTCTTC
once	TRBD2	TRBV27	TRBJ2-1	CASSSPLTSALIF	TGTGCCAGCAGTTCCCCCCTGACTAGCGCGTTGATCTTC
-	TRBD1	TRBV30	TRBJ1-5	CAWSVGQAYSNQPQHF	TGTGCCTGGAGTGTGGGACAGGCATATAGCAATCAGCCCCAGCATTTT
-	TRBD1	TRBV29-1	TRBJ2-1	CMCRDRGLGNEQFF	TGCATGTGCCGGGACAGGGGGCTAGGGAATGAGCAGTTCTTC
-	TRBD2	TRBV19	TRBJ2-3	CASSITGGDTQYF	TGTGCCAGTAGTATTACGGGGGGGGATACGCAGTATTTT
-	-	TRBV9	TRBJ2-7	CASSSSPQGTYEQYF	TGTGCCAGCAGCTCAAGCCCACAGGGTACCTACGAGCAGTACTTC
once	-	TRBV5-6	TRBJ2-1	CASSRRLAGYNEQFF	TGTGCCAGCAGCCGAAGGCTAGCTGGTTACAATGAGCAGTTCTTC
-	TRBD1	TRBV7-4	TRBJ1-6	CASSWDRGVPLPAHDLHF	TGTGCCAGCAGCTGGGACAGGGGGGTCCCGTTGCCAGCCCACGACCTCCACTTT
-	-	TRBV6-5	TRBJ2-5	CASRQVGPSETQYF	TGTGCCAGTCGGCAGGTGGGGCCGAGTGAGACCCAGTACTTC
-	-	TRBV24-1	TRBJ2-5	CATAGSQETQYF	TGTGCCACCGCGGGGTCACAAGAGACCCAGTACTTC
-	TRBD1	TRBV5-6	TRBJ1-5	CASSFSVAGGQPQHF	TGTGCCAGCAGCTTCTCAGTGGCAGGGGGTCAGCCCCAGCATTTT
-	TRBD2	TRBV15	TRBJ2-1	CATSIAGAGYNEQFF	TGTGCCACCAGCATCGCGGGAGCCGGCTACAATGAGCAGTTCTTC
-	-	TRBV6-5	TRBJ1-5	CASSWTGNQPQHF	TGTGCCAGCAGTTGGACAGGCAATCAGCCCCAGCATTTT
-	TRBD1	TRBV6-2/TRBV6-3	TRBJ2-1	CASSPSGGQGFHNEQFF	TGTGCCAGCAGTCCGTCTGGAGGACAGGGGTTCCACAATGAGCAGTTCTTC
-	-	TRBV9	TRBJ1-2	CASSPGYSGYTF	TGTGCCAGCTCGCCGGGTTACTCTGGCTACACCTTC
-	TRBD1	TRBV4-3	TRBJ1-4	CASSAYRGLDVDEKLFF	TGCGCCAGCAGCGCCTACAGGGGGCTGGATGTTGATGAAAAACTGTTTTTT
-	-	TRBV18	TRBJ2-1	CASSRQVNEQFF	TGTGCCAGCTCACGACAGGTCAATGAGCAGTTCTTC
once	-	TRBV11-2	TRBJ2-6	CASSFSVYSGANVLTF	TGTGCCAGCAGCTTTTCGGTTTACTCTGGGGCCAACGTCCTGACTTTC
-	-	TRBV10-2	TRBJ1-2	CASIGQNYGYTF	TGCGCCAGCATTGGGCAGAACTATGGCTACACCTTC
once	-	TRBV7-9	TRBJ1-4	CASSLGASGEKLFF	TGTGCCAGCAGCCTGGGGGCCTCGGGTGAAAAACTGTTTTTT
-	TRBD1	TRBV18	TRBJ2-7	CASSAGTGTYEQYF	TGTGCCAGCTCGGCCGGGACAGGGACCTACGAGCAGTACTTC
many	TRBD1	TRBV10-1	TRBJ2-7	CASSKDREAEQYF	TGCGCCAGCAGTAAGGACAGGGAAGCCGAGCAGTACTTC
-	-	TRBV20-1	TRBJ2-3	CSASNGGDTQYF	TGCAGTGCTAGTAATGGCGGGGATACGCAGTATTTT
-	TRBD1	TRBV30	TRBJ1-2	CAWRPFGQGPYGYTF	TGTGCCTGGAGACCATTTGGACAGGGTCCCTATGGCTACACCTTC
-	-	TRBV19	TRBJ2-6	CASRAIGGSGANVLTF	TGTGCCAGTAGGGCTATAGGGGGTTCTGGGGCCAACGTCCTGACTTTC
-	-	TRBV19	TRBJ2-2	CASSILLRMHTGELFF	TGTGCCAGTAGTATCCTCTTGCGGATGCACACCGGGGAGCTGTTTTTT
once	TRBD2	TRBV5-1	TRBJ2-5	CASSEGLAGTETQYF	TGCGCCAGCAGCGAAGGACTAGCGGGAACAGAGACCCAGTACTTC
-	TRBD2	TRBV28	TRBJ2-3	CASSFLGLAGVGRTDTQYF	TGTGCCAGCAGTTTCCTTGGACTAGCGGGAGTCGGTAGGACAGATACGCAGTATTTT
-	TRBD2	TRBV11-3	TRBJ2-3	CASSPGGRPSTDTQYF	TGTGCCAGCAGCCCCGGCGGGAGGCCGAGCACAGATACGCAGTATTTT
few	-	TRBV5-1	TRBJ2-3	CASRLGGPTDTQYF	TGCGCCAGCAGATTGGGCGGGCCGACAGATACGCAGTATTTT
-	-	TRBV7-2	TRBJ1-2	CASSLDIGASVYGYTF	TGTGCCAGCAGCTTAGACATTGGGGCAAGTGTCTATGGCTACACCTTC
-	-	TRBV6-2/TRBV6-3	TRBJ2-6	CASSNGGAPGPF	TGTGCCAGCAGTAACGGGGGAGCTCCGGGCCCTTTC
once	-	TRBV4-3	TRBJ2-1	CASSQVLQAEQFF	TGCGCCAGCAGCCAAGTTTTACAGGCCGAGCAGTTCTTC
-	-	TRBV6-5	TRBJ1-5	CASSPPTVSNQPQHF	TGTGCCAGCAGTCCCCCGACAGTTAGCAATCAGCCCCAGCATTTT